This T cell receptor beta chain came from a study of blood T cell repertoires in COVID-19. Study in general: In each case, the material was cDNA or gDNA derived from T cells, B-cell-depleted T cells, or PBMCs.

Here immunoSEQ multiplex PCR was the method, and the copy in TCRdb shows in-frame clones only, minus some. This table has 350,000 to 400,000 clones, around 90% appearing once. The CDR3 is 16 residues long. The germline V gene has CDR1 SGHRS and CDR2 YFSETQ. Trimming at V came to 1 base and at J to 4 bases, leaving 10 bases not matched to a gene. Cohorts were determined from participant-reported clinical history. Sequencing used PBMCs or T cells enriched from blood (not recorded which). The receptor was isolated from a woman aged 18-30 years who had recovered from COVID-19. V is TRBV5-1 and J is TRBJ2-5, with 7 bases aligning to TRBD1. The CDR3 bases are TGCGCCAGCAGCTTGTTTGGGAATAGGGGGCGAGAGACCCAGTACTTC. As protein: CASSLFGNRGRETQYF.